This T cell receptor (beta chain) was documented in a study of T-cell memory formation after mild COVID-19. Study findings and constraints: There was a balanced CD4/CD8 profile in clones contracting day 15 to 85, and later expanders leaned CD4+. Contracting CD4+ clones were located mainly in CM and EM, and CD8+ clones in EMRA. Nothing showed for sure that second-wave clones peaking on day 37 were SARS-CoV-2 specific.

Notes on this clonotype: No antigen is known for it.

The CDR3 has 16 amino acids. Trimming cost V 9 bases and J 1 base, with 17 bases left between them. The germline CDR1 and CDR2 sequences are KGHDR and SFDVKD. 5'RACE with constant-segment primers yielded barcoded, UMI-tagged TCR alpha and TCR beta cDNA libraries. MiXCR, applied by TCRdb to the 5' RACE reads, yields one record per CDR3 protein. The table records under 450,000 distinct CDR3 sequences, about an eighth of them present only once. The sequenced sample consisted of PBMCs or a T cell subset sorted from them (not recorded which). The receptor's source is a man aged 18 to 29 who had mild COVID-19 (a few samples of this study predate the infection). Cell type and time point are not known. The chain uses TRBV24-1 and TRBJ2-2; maybe TRBD1 (6 bases). CDR3 nucleotides: TGTGCCACCGGTTCCGTCGGGACATTGAACACCGGGGAGCTGTTTTTT. Residues: CATGSVGTLNTGELFF.